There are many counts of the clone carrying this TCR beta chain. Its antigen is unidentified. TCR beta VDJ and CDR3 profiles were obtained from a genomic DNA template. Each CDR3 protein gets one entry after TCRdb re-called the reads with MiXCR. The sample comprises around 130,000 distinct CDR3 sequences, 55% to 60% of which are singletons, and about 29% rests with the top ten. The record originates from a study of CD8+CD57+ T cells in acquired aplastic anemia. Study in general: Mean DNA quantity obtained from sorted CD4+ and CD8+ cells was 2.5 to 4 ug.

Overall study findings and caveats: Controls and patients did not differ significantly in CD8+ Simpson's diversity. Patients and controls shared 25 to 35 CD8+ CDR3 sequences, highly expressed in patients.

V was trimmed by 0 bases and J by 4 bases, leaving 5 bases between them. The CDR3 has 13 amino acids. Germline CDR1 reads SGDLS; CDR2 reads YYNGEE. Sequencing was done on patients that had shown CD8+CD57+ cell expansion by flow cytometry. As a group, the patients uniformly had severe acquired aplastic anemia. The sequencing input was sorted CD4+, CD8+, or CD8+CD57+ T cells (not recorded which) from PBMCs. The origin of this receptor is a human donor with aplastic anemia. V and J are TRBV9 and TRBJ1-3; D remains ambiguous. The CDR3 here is CASSVGGGNTIYF. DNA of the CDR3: TGTGCCAGCAGCGTAGGAGGGGGAAACACCATATATTTT.